Below, 15 T cell receptor beta chains from the same sample are listed, as sequenced in a study of cytomegalovirus exposure and HLA in healthy donors. PCR was performed using 60 Vbeta and 13 Jbeta primers. TCRdb's copy holds only in-frame clones and misses some; the assay was immunoSEQ multiplex PCR. The listing contains approximately 76,000 clones. What was sequenced was PBMCs. Receptors were obtained from a man between 18 and 29 years old in good health and CMV-seropositive.

The rearrangement links TRBV5-1 to TRBJ2-1; D gene ambiguous. CDR3 length equals 11 residues. Germline lookup yields CDR1 SGHRS and CDR2 YFSETQ. V was shortened by 2 bases and J by 9 bases, with 6 bases between the two germline ends. The CDR3 bases are TGCGCCAGCAGCTTTAGCTGTGAGCAGTTCTTC. This codes for CASSFSCEQFF.

V and J are TRBV4-1 and TRBJ2-5; TRBD2 is a possible D gene (5 bases). Germline V gene data show CDR1 as MGHRA and CDR2 as YSYEKL. The V and J ends lost 6 bases and 5 bases respectively, with 19 bases between them. This CDR3 is built from 15 residues. The CDR3 protein is CASSNPRRLGETQYF. CDR3 nucleotides: TGCGCCAGCAGTAATCCAAGGAGGTTAGGGGAGACCCAGTACTTC.

V usage is TRBV7-6 and J usage is TRBJ2-1; 7 positions agree with TRBD2. Germline V gene lookup returns CDR1 SGHVS and CDR2 FNYEAQ. J gave up 3 bases and V 1 base, and 3 bases lay outside the gene matches. The CDR3 is 15 residues long. The CDR3 protein is CASSLDGGSYNEQFF. CDR3 nucleotides: TGTGCCAGCAGCTTAGACGGCGGGAGCTACAATGAGCAGTTCTTC.

The CDR3 here is CASSENIGRADYF. The CDR3 nucleotides read TGTGCCAGCAGTGAAAATATAGGCAGGGCGGACTACTTC. V and J are TRBV6-1 and TRBJ2-7; tentative D call: TRBD1 (5 bases). CDR1 MNHNS and CDR2 SASEGT come from the germline V gene. V shed 2 bases and J shed 13 bases, with 18 bases lying between them. CDR3 length: 13 residues.

The J gene is TRBJ2-1, the V gene TRBV5-1, with 13 bases identical to TRBD2. This CDR3 is 14 amino acids long. Unmatched junction bases numbered 3, after V lost 4 bases and J lost 8 bases. From germline, CDR1 is SGHRS and CDR2 YFSETQ. CDR3 amino acids: CASSAGLAGDEQFF. The CDR3 DNA reads as TGCGCCAGCAGCGCAGGACTAGCGGGAGATGAGCAGTTCTTC.

The chain combines TRBV6-5 with TRBJ1-5, with TRBD1 identical over 10 bases. V gave up 6 bases and J gave up 7 bases; unmatched junction bases: 9. Germline loops: CDR1 MNHEY, CDR2 SVGAGI. The CDR3 spans 15 residues. The CDR3 here is CASSRGTGDGQPQHF. The CDR3 bases are TGTGCCAGCAGCCGAGGGACAGGGGATGGGCAGCCCCAGCATTTT.

The chain carries TRBV18 and TRBJ2-1; 12 bases agree with TRBD1. Losses at the gene ends were 3 bases for V and 5 bases for J; bases not matched to a gene: 5. The V gene's germline CDR1 is KGHSH and CDR2 LQKENI. The CDR3 spans 16 residues. The CDR3 coding sequence is TGTGCCAGCTCACCTTCCGGGACAGGGGGCGACAATGAGCAGTTCTTC. This gives the protein CASSPSGTGGDNEQFF. The entire variable domain, with the rest obtained from reference TRBV18 and TRBJ2-1, is as follows: NAGVMQNPRHLVRRRGQEARLRCSPMKGHSHVYWYRQLPEEGLKFMVYLQKENIIDESGMPKERFSAEFPKEGPSILRIQQVVRGDSAAYFCASSPSGTGGDNEQFFGPGTRLTVL.

The V and J genes are TRBV19 and TRBJ1-5; D uncertain. CDR3 length: 13 residues. CDR1 is LNHDA and CDR2 is SQIVND in the germline V gene (reference sequence). Trimming left V 7 bases short and J 5 bases short, with 12 bases between. The DNA of the CDR3 is TGTGCCAGTAACGGGAAGATTCATCAGCCCCAGCATTTT. Residues: CASNGKIHQPQHF.

The chain couples TRBV14 to TRBJ2-7, with D tentatively TRBD1 (6 bases). The CDR3 consists of 14 residues. CDR1 SGHDN and CDR2 FVKESK come from the germline V gene. The V end lost 1 base, the J end lost 3 bases, and 10 bases lay between the germline ends. This chain's CDR3 is CASSQAGESYEQYF. The DNA for the CDR3 is TGTGCCAGCAGCCAAGCAGGGGAAAGCTACGAGCAGTACTTC.

The gene calls are TRBV28 and TRBJ1-5, with TRBD1 identical over 7 bases. Germline loops: CDR1 MDHEN, CDR2 SYDVKM. The ends lost 5 bases at V and 9 bases at J; junction bases unmatched: 13. The CDR3 is made up of 15 amino acids. CDR3 sequence reads: CASSPRGTAQRPQHF. The CDR3 DNA is TGTGCCAGCAGTCCAAGGGGGACAGCCCAGCGGCCCCAGCATTTT.

The V gene is TRBV6-1, the J gene TRBJ2-1; D is perhaps TRBD1 (6 bases). The CDR3 contains 17 residues. The V gene lost 4 bases and the J gene lost 8 bases, with 24 bases spanning the gap. From germline, CDR1 is MNHNS and CDR2 SASEGT. For the CDR3, the DNA is TGTGCCAGCAGTGTAAGCAGGGGACCGGGTTACGGCTATGAGCAGTTCTTC. This translates into CASSVSRGPGYGYEQFF.

The chain is built from TRBV19 and TRBJ1-6, with 8 bases fitting TRBD1. CDR1 is LNHDA and CDR2 is SQIVND in the germline V gene (reference sequence). The V and J ends lost 3 bases and 12 bases, in that order; junction bases with no gene match: 4. The CDR3 loop spans 13 amino acids. The CDR3 bases are TGTGCCAGTAGTATGACAGGGGCCCGACCCCTCCACTTT. It translates to CASSMTGARPLHF.

This chain links TRBV4-1 with TRBJ2-2; maybe TRBD2 (5 bases). This CDR3 contains 14 residues. V was pared by 4 bases and J by 1 base, with 7 bases between. Germline loops: CDR1 MGHRA, CDR2 YSYEKL. CDR3 sequence: CASSRGLNTGELFF. CDR3 DNA sequence: TGCGCCAGCAGCCGAGGGCTGAACACCGGGGAGCTGTTTTTT.

The V gene is TRBV18, the J gene TRBJ2-5; the match to TRBD2 covers 11 bases. The DNA matches TRBJ2-7 better at its end, which makes the J call doubtful. The CDR3 sequence is 19 residues long. Germline V CDR1 and CDR2: KGHSH, LQKENI. CDR3: CASSLPGQGRLAGSYEQYF. CDR3 nucleotide sequence: TGTGCCAGCTCACTCCCGGGACAGGGTCGACTAGCGGGGAGCTACGAGCAGTACTTC.

V usage is TRBV7-9 and J usage is TRBJ1-2; no definite D call. The V gene's germline CDR1 is SEHNR and CDR2 FQNEAQ (reference sequence). This CDR3 has 15 amino acids. V gave up 2 bases and J gave up 2 bases, with 12 bases separating them. The chain's CDR3 is CASSLNPNRNYGYTF. The DNA for the CDR3 is TGTGCCAGCAGCTTAAATCCTAACCGAAACTATGGCTACACCTTC. The full variable domain, with the rest looked up from reference TRBV7-9 and TRBJ1-2, is DTGVSQNPRHKITKRGQNVTFRCDPISEHNRLYWYRQTLGQGPEFLTYFQNEAQLEKSRLLSDRFSAERPKGSFSTLEIQRTEQGDSAMYLCASSLNPNRNYGYTFGSGTRLTVV.